Below, 4 T cell receptor beta chains from the same sample are listed, as sequenced in a study of blood T cells in healthy people across ages. With a J-beta primer mix and a sample-barcoded 5' primer, a second PCR ran roughly 6 to 11 cycles. From the 5' RACE reads, TCRdb called clonotypes with MiXCR, one entry per CDR3 protein. This sample has roughly 720,000 distinct CDR3 sequences, with 50% to 65% found just once. The material sequenced was blood. These receptors originate from an elderly man in good health.

This sequence joins TRBV24-1 and TRBJ1-2; 8 nucleotides agree with TRBD1. Germline lookup yields CDR1 KGHDR and CDR2 SFDVKD. This CDR3 is 13 amino acids long. The V gene end was trimmed by 3 bases and the J gene end by 5 bases; junction bases not matched to a gene: 1. The CDR3 DNA sequence: TGTGCCACCAGTGATGGGGACAGGTATGGCTACACCTTC. Translating gives CATSDGDRYGYTF.

The genes are TRBV4-1 and TRBJ2-3, with D hard to call. Germline V gene sequence: CDR1 MGHRA, CDR2 YSYEKL. V was shortened by 0 bases and J by 0 bases, with 13 bases between the two germline ends. The CDR3 covers 17 residues. The CDR3 loop reads CASSQDRPERSTDTQYF. As DNA, the CDR3 is TGCGCCAGCAGCCAAGATCGGCCGGAACGGAGCACAGATACGCAGTATTTT.

The genes are TRBV6-5 and TRBJ2-1, with TRBD2 matching over 12 bases. V trimming: 3 bases; J trimming: 5 bases; junction bases outside the gene matches: 11. The germline V gene has CDR1 MNHEY and CDR2 SVGAGI. This CDR3 contains 18 residues. This CDR3 reads CASSYRPSGRAVDNEQFF. The CDR3 bases are TGTGCCAGCAGTTATCGCCCTAGCGGGAGGGCCGTGGACAATGAGCAGTTCTTC.

CDR3 protein: CASRASGRYYEQYF. The CDR3 DNA reads TGTGCCAGCAGGGCTAGCGGGAGGTACTACGAGCAGTACTTC. The rearrangement links TRBV25-1 to TRBJ2-4; 11 positions match TRBD2. Judging by the DNA end, TRBJ2-7 fits better; the J call may be wrong. This CDR3 contains 14 residues. CDR1 is MGHDK, CDR2 SYGVNS, per germline.